This TCR beta chain came from a study of human T cells and chemical hapten exposure. Study at large: Patch tests put 0.01% DPC on the upper back, read at 6 days.

General observations from the study: Those TCRs sitting above 1 in 1000 frequency stayed the same with DPC sensitization.

How the authors handled the data: Samples ranged from about 23,224 to 690,600 TCRs, with a median of approximately 91,000. One entry per CDR3 protein, called by TCRdb with MiXCR from the RACE reads. The V and J calls here are based on TCRdb, not the publication. The sample includes 65,000 to 95,000 distinct CDR3 sequences, 5% to 8.5% seen only once; the top ten take 1% to 1.5%. Germline V gene data show CDR1 as SGHTA and CDR2 as FQGNSA. V was cut by 4 bases and J by 2 bases, with 19 bases left in between. The CDR3 has 17 residues. Stated time point: patch test 2, 6 weeks after DPC sensitization. Treatment here: therapeutic diphenylcyclopropenone sensitization with weekly scalp DPC. The donor pool consisted of alopecia patients aged 18 to 70 years, considered suitable for DPC. This clonotype was counted many times. What it binds is unknown.

Sequencing was performed on whole blood, taken in connection with sensitization to the hapten diphenylcyclopropenone (DPC). The clonotype was recovered from a woman aged 25 to 39 with alopecia areata. Some clones in this sample may be carry-over from other donors' samples. This chain joins TRBV7-2 and TRBJ2-3, with D possibly TRBD1 on 8 matching bases. The CDR3 here is CASSSRTGRVITDTQYF. DNA of the CDR3: TGTGCCAGCAGCTCTCGGACAGGGAGGGTGATCACAGATACGCAGTATTTT.